The 10 T cell receptor beta chains reported below all come from one sample, sequenced in a study of beta chain features in type 1 diabetes. General study points: Type 1 diabetes patients showed a moderate but significant shortening of TCRB CDR3s in all four CD4+ subsets.

These TCRs are of unknown antigen specificity. Sequencing targeted expressed TCRB transcripts, as all isolated RNA had been reverse transcribed. Using immunoSEQ multiplex PCR, the repertoire was profiled, and TCRdb retains in-frame clones only, with some absent. The table lists some 700,000 clones, about an eighth of them singletons, with approximately 0.022% in the top ten. The sequenced sample consisted of naive CD4+ T cells from blood. Every receptor here comes from a young man with type 1 diabetes.

This clone was seen a handful of times. This same CDR3 is encoded by further DNA sequences in the sample. The V gene is TRBV5-4, the J gene TRBJ2-2, with D uncertain. The CDR3 is 16 residues long. With 0 bases removed from V and 0 bases from J, the gap between germline ends came to 9 bases. Germline CDR1 and CDR2: SGHNT and YYREEE (reference sequence). The chain's CDR3 is CASSLAGLANTGELFF. The CDR3 DNA reads TGTGCCAGCAGCTTGGCCGGCCTCGCGAACACCGGGGAGCTGTTTTTT.

V usage is TRBV7-9 and J usage is TRBJ2-1; 7 bases map to TRBD1. This CDR3 spans 14 amino acids. V lost 5 bases to trimming and J lost 5 bases; unmatched junction nucleotides: 6. Germline CDR1 SEHNR, CDR2 FQNEAQ (reference sequence). The CDR3 sequence is CASSVTGTDNEQFF. Here the CDR3 DNA reads TGTGCCAGCAGCGTAACCGGGACAGACAATGAGCAGTTCTTC.

This clone turned up a few times. Distinct nucleotide sequences in the sample also encode this CDR3. J is TRBJ1-2 and V is TRBV28; no reliable D call. In germline, CDR1 is MDHEN, CDR2 SYDVKM. CDR3 length: 12 amino acids. Trimming left V 6 bases short and J 4 bases short, with 9 bases between. The DNA for the CDR3 is TGTGCCAGCAGCCCCCCCGGCTATGGCTACACCTTC. Translation gives CASSPPGYGYTF.

The V call is TRBV6-5, the J call TRBJ2-7, with D perhaps assigned TRBD1 or TRBD2 (5 bases each). The CDR3 covers 13 residues. Trimming shortened V by 6 bases and J by 5 bases, and 14 bases separated the two germline ends. From germline, CDR1 is MNHEY and CDR2 SVGAGI. In nucleotides, the CDR3 is TGTGCCAGCAGGCCTCAAGGGGAGAACGAGCAGTACTTC. Translated: CASRPQGENEQYF.

This chain connects TRBV4-2 to TRBJ1-4; 9 bases agree with TRBD1. CDR3 length: 14 amino acids. J was trimmed by 8 bases and V by 1 base; bases with no gene match: 2. In germline, CDR1 is LGHNA, CDR2 YNFKEQ. The CDR3 is CASSQGGQGEKLFF. The CDR3 nucleotides are TGTGCCAGCAGCCAAGGGGGACAGGGAGAAAAACTGTTTTTT.

This clone occurred a few times. The rearrangement links TRBV7-3 to TRBJ1-5, with a possible D match to TRBD1 (5 bases). V gave up 6 bases and J gave up 3 bases, with 9 bases separating them. Germline assignment: CDR1 SGHTA and CDR2 FQGTGA. The CDR3 is 13 residues long. The CDR3 DNA is TGTGCCAGCAGTTCAGGGCACAATCAGCCCCAGCATTTT. Translating gives CASSSGHNQPQHF.

This chain connects TRBV30 to TRBJ1-6; D possibly corresponds to TRBD1 (5 bases). Germline V gene sequence: CDR1 GTSNPN, CDR2 SVGIG (reference sequence). V dropped 1 base and J dropped 7 bases, with 20 bases sitting between them. This CDR3 region has 17 residues. The CDR3 sequence: CAWSGWGIGVSNSPLHF. As DNA, the CDR3 is TGTGCCTGGAGTGGGTGGGGCATCGGGGTTTCAAATTCACCCCTCCACTTT.

This clone came up a few times. The rearrangement uses TRBV6-1 and TRBJ2-1, with D perhaps assigned TRBD1 or TRBD2 (5 bases each). Germline CDR1 MNHNS, CDR2 SASEGT. The CDR3 is 14 amino acids. The V gene lost 5 bases and the J gene lost 5 bases, with 13 bases spanning the gap. The CDR3 reads CASSLQGRHNEQFF. CDR3 nucleotides: TGTGCCAGCAGTCTCCAGGGACGGCACAATGAGCAGTTCTTC.

V usage is TRBV28 and J usage is TRBJ2-7; 8 bases align to TRBD1. Germline assignment: CDR1 MDHEN and CDR2 SYDVKM. The trim removed 4 bases at V and 1 base at J, leaving 6 bases unmatched. The CDR3 has 15 amino acids. DNA of the CDR3: TGTGCCAGCAGTTCACCCGGGACAGGTTCCTACGAGCAGTACTTC. Translation: CASSSPGTGSYEQYF.

This clone has only a few counts. The genes are TRBV9 and TRBJ2-5; 10 nucleotides agree with TRBD2. This CDR3 contains 16 residues. The ends lost 0 bases at V and 2 bases at J; junction bases unmatched: 4. Per germline, CDR1 SGDLS and CDR2 YYNGEE. The CDR3 coding sequence is TGTGCCAGCAGCGTAGGGCTAGCGGGGGAACAAGAGACCCAGTACTTC. It translates to CASSVGLAGEQETQYF.